This T cell receptor beta chain was found in a study of vaccination effects on CD4 cells after COVID-19. Assay used: immunoSEQ multiplex PCR; TCRdb lists only in-frame clones, some missing. The sample carries about 35,000 clones, 55% to 80% recorded once. CD4+ T cells were isolated after nine to ten days of culture. On day 3 and again on day 7, half the medium was replaced with IL-2 medium. The length of the CDR3 is 14 residues. CDR1 and CDR2 (germline): MNHEY, SVGAGI. V was trimmed by 2 bases and J by 8 bases, leaving 13 bases between them. As for this clone: Its target is unknown.

This TCR came from a human donor who received a COVID-19 vaccine. The source material was CD4+ T cells from PBMCs cultured without peptide, sampled before COVID-19 vaccination. This rearrangement joins TRBV6-5 to TRBJ2-1; a weak D match, TRBD1 (6 bases). In DNA form, the CDR3 reads TGTGCCAGCAGTTACCGAACAGGGAGCCATGAGCAGTTCTTC. This codes for CASSYRTGSHEQFF.